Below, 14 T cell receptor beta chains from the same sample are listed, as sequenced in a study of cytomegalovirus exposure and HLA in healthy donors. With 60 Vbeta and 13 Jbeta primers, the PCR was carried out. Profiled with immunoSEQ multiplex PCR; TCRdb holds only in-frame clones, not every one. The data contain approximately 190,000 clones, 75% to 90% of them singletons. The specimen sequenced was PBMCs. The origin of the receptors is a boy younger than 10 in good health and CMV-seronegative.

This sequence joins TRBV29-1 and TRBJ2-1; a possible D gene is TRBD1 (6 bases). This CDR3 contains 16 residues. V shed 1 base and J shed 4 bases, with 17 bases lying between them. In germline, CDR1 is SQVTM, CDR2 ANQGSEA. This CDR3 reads CSVEGTETVRYNEQFF. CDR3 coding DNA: TGCAGCGTTGAAGGGACAGAGACAGTTCGGTACAATGAGCAGTTCTTC.

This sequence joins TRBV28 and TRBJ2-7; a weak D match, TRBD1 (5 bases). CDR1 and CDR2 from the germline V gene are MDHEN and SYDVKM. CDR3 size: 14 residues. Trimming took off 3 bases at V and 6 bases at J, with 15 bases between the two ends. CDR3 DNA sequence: TGTGCCAGCAGTTTTTCCAGGGCAACAGGCGAGCAGTACTTC. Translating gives CASSFSRATGEQYF. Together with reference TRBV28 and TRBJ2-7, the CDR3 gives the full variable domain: DVKVTQSSRYLVKRTGEKVFLECVQDMDHENMFWYRQDPGLGLRLIYFSYDVKMKEKGDIPEGYSVSREKKERFSLILESASTNQTSMYLCASSFSRATGEQYFGPGTRLTVT.

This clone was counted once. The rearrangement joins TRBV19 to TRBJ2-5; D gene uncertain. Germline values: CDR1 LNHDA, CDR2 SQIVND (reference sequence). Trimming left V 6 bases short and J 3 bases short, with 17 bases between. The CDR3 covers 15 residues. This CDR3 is CASSHRVTGKETQYF. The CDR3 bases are TGTGCCAGTAGCCACCGGGTGACGGGTAAAGAGACCCAGTACTTC.

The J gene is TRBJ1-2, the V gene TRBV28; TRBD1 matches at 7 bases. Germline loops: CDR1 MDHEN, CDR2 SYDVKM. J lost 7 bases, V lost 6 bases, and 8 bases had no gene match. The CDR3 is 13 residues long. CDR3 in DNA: TGTGCCAGCAGGCCCACAGGGGTGCGTGGCTACACCTTC. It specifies CASRPTGVRGYTF.

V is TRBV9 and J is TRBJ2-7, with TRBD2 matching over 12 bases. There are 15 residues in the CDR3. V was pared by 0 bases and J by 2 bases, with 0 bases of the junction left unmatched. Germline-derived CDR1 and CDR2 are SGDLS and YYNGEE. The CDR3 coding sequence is TGTGCCAGCAGCGTAGGACTAGCGGGGGCCTACGAGCAGTACTTC. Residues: CASSVGLAGAYEQYF. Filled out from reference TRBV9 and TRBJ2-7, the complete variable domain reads DSGVTQTPKHLITATGQRVTLRCSPRSGDLSVYWYQQSLDQGLQFLIQYYNGEERAKGNILERFSAQQFPDLHSELNLSSLELGDSALYFCASSVGLAGAYEQYFGPGTRLTVT.

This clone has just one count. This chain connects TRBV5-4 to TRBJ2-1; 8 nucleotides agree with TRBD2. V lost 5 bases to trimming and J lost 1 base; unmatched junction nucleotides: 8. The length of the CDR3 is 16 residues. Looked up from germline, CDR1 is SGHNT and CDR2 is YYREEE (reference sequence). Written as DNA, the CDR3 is TGTGCCAGCAGGGTCCTAGCGGGTTCTTCCTACAATGAGCAGTTCTTC. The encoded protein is CASRVLAGSSYNEQFF. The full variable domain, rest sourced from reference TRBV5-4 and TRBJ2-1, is ETGVTQSPTHLIKTRGQQVTLRCSSQSGHNTVSWYQQALGQGPQFIFQYYREEENGRGNFPPRFSGLQFPNYSSELNVNALELDDSALYLCASRVLAGSSYNEQFFGPGTRLTVL.

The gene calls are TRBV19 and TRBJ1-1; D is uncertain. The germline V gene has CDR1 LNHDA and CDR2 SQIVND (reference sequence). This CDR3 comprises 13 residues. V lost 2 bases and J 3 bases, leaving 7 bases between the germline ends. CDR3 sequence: CASSINRHTEAFF. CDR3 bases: TGTGCCAGTAGTATAAACAGACACACTGAAGCTTTCTTT.

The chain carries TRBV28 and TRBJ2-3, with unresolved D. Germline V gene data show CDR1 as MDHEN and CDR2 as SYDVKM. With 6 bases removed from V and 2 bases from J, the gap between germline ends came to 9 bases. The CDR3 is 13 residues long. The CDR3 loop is CASRSYATDTQYF. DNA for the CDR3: TGTGCCAGCAGGAGCTATGCCACAGATACGCAGTATTTT. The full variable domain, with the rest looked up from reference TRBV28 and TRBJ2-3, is DVKVTQSSRYLVKRTGEKVFLECVQDMDHENMFWYRQDPGLGLRLIYFSYDVKMKEKGDIPEGYSVSREKKERFSLILESASTNQTSMYLCASRSYATDTQYFGPGTRLTVL.

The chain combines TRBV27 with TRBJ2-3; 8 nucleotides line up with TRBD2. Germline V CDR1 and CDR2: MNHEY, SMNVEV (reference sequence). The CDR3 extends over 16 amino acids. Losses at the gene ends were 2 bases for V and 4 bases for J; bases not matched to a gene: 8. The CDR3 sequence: CASSLASGGGADTQYF. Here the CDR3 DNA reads TGTGCCAGCAGTTTAGCGAGCGGGGGTGGGGCAGATACGCAGTATTTT.

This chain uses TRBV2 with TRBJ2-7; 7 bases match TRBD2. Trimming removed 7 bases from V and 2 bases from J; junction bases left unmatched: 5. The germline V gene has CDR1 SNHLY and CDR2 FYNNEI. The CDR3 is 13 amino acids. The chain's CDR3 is CASKYGTTYEQYF. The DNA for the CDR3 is TGTGCCAGCAAGTACGGGACTACCTACGAGCAGTACTTC.

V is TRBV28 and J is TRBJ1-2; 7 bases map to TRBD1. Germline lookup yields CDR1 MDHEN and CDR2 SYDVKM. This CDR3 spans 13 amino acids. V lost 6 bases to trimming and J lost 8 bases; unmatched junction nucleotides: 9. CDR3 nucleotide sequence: TGTGCCAGCAGCCGACAGGGAATTGGCGGCTACACCTTC. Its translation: CASSRQGIGGYTF.

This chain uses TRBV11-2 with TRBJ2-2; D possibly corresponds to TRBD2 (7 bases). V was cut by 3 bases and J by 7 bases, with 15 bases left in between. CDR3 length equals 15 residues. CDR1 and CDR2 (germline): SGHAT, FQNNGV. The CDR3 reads CASSFKGGGGGELFF. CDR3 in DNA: TGTGCCAGCAGCTTCAAGGGGGGGGGCGGCGGGGAGCTGTTTTTT.

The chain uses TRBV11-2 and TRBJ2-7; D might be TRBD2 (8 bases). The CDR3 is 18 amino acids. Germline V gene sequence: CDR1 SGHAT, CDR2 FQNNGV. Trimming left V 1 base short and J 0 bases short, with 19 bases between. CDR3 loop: CASSLGFGGDSRSYEQYF. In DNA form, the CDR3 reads TGTGCCAGCAGCTTAGGATTCGGGGGGGACAGTCGCTCCTACGAGCAGTACTTC.

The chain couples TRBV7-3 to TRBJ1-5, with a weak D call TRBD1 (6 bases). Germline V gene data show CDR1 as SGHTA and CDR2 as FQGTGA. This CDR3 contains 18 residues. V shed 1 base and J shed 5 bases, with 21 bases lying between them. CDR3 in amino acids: CASSLIQGGGSEDQPQHF. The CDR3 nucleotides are TGTGCCAGCAGCTTAATTCAAGGGGGGGGCAGCGAAGATCAGCCCCAGCATTTT.